The 19 T cell receptor beta chains presented below share a single source sample, sequenced in a study of blood T cell repertoires in COVID-19. The table came from immunoSEQ multiplex PCR; TCRdb's copy has only in-frame clones and leaves some out. The table lists tens of thousands of clones, 85% to 90% of them singletons. The sample comprised peripheral blood. All receptors come from a man aged 80 or over with acute or convalescent COVID-19.

This sequence joins TRBV5-1 and TRBJ1-4, with D possibly TRBD1 on 5 matching bases. Trimming removed 0 bases at V and 5 bases at J, with 11 bases between. This CDR3 has 15 amino acids. The germline V gene encodes CDR1 SGHRS and CDR2 YFSETQ. CDR3 bases: TGCGCCAGCAGCTTGGCGGCAGGGTGGAATGAAAAACTGTTTTTT. Amino acid sequence: CASSLAAGWNEKLFF.

V usage is TRBV19 and J usage is TRBJ1-2; 8 nucleotides match TRBD1. V dropped 4 bases and J dropped 0; count of bases not matched to a gene: 1. This CDR3 comprises 14 residues. Germline V lookup: CDR1 LNHDA, CDR2 SQIVND (reference sequence). Here the CDR3 reads CASSTQGANYGYTF. CDR3 bases: TGTGCCAGTAGTACACAGGGGGCTAACTATGGCTACACCTTC.

V and J are TRBV6-6 and TRBJ1-4, with 9 bases that match TRBD1. Germline CDR1 MNHNY, CDR2 SVGAGI (reference sequence). CDR3 length: 13 amino acids. The junction had 7 bases not matched to a gene; V was cut back by 11 bases and J by 6 bases. In DNA, the CDR3 is TGTGCCGTCGGCGGGACAGGGTATGAAAAACTGTTTTTT. As protein: CAVGGTGYEKLFF.

The chain uses TRBV5-8 and TRBJ2-3; tentatively, D is TRBD1 (5 bases). Germline CDR1 reads SGHTS; CDR2 reads YDEGEE. V lost 4 bases and J 0 bases, leaving 15 bases between the germline ends. The CDR3 extends over 16 amino acids. As DNA, the CDR3 is TGTGCCAGCAGCCGCCTGACAGTCGCTAGCACAGATACGCAGTATTTT. Translating it yields CASSRLTVASTDTQYF.

This chain uses TRBV19 with TRBJ2-7, with D perhaps matching TRBD2 (5 bases). V lost 3 bases to trimming and J lost 3 bases, with 9 bases between them. In germline, CDR1 is LNHDA, CDR2 SQIVND (reference sequence). This CDR3 spans 13 amino acids. For the CDR3, the DNA is TGTGCCAGTAGTATTTCACGGGACTACGAGCAGTACTTC. Its translation: CASSISRDYEQYF.

Only one count was recorded for this clone. This chain uses TRBV5-6 with TRBJ1-1; no definite D call. Germline CDR1 and CDR2: SGHDT and YYEEEE. Trimming took off 5 bases at V and 9 bases at J, with 14 bases between the two ends. This CDR3 comprises 12 residues. The CDR3 protein is CASSIWRSKAFF. CDR3 DNA: TGTGCCAGCAGTATCTGGAGGTCCAAAGCTTTCTTT. Full variable domain (remainder filled in from reference TRBV5-6 and TRBJ1-1): DAGVTQSPTHLIKTRGQQVTLRCSPKSGHDTVSWYQQALGQGPQFIFQYYEEEERQRGNFPDRFSGHQFPNYSSELNVNALLLGDSALYLCASSIWRSKAFFGQGTRLTVV.

V gene TRBV11-3 combines with J gene TRBJ2-7, with D tentatively TRBD1 (5 bases). Trimming removed 5 bases from V and 6 bases from J, with 20 bases in between. The V gene's germline CDR1 is SGHNT and CDR2 YENEEA. The CDR3 is made up of 15 amino acids. The chain's CDR3 is CASSPQGVVGVEQYF. CDR3 coding DNA: TGTGCCAGCAGCCCTCAGGGCGTTGTAGGAGTCGAGCAGTACTTC.

The chain combines TRBV7-9 with TRBJ1-2; 9 bases match TRBD1. CDR3 length: 14 amino acids. Germline V gene sequence: CDR1 SEHNR, CDR2 FQNEAQ (reference sequence). The V and J ends lost 5 bases and 4 bases, in that order; junction bases with no gene match: 5. Here the CDR3 reads CASSPQTGGYGYTF. Here the CDR3 DNA reads TGTGCCAGCAGCCCTCAGACAGGGGGCTATGGCTACACCTTC.

This chain links TRBV18 with TRBJ1-2; 7 bases match TRBD1. In germline, CDR1 is KGHSH, CDR2 LQKENI. The V segment lost 0 bases and the J segment 6 bases; nucleotides outside the gene matches: 7. The CDR3 extends over 15 amino acids. The CDR3 reads CASSPPPQGSNGYTF. CDR3 nucleotides: TGTGCCAGCTCACCACCTCCACAGGGGAGTAATGGCTACACCTTC.

The chain couples TRBV5-1 to TRBJ2-1; 7 bases are a match to TRBD1. V lost 4 bases and J lost 3; bases outside the gene matches: 4. CDR3 length: 14 residues. Germline V gives CDR1 SGHRS, CDR2 YFSETQ. Here the CDR3 DNA reads TGCGCCAGCAGCGCCGGACAGGTCTACAATGAGCAGTTCTTC. It encodes CASSAGQVYNEQFF.

V gene TRBV24-1 combines with J gene TRBJ2-7; 9 bases match TRBD1. J was trimmed by 3 bases and V by 6 bases; bases with no gene match: 8. Germline V gene sequence: CDR1 KGHDR, CDR2 SFDVKD. The CDR3 loop spans 15 amino acids. CDR3 sequence reads: CATSPGTGWNYEQYF. The CDR3 coding sequence is TGTGCCACCAGTCCCGGGACAGGGTGGAACTACGAGCAGTACTTC.

The chain carries TRBV19 and TRBJ1-5; weak D call: TRBD1 (5 bases). CDR3 size: 15 residues. The ends were cut back, 1 base at V and 4 bases at J, with 11 bases in the middle. CDR1 LNHDA and CDR2 SQIVND come from the germline V gene (reference sequence). For the CDR3, the DNA is TGTGCCAGTAGTATAGGTCGTGGGGGGAATCAGCCCCAGCATTTT. Translated, it gives CASSIGRGGNQPQHF.

V gene TRBV15 combines with J gene TRBJ2-7; D gene unclear. Germline-derived CDR1 and CDR2 are LNHNV and YYDKDF (reference sequence). V lost 0 bases to trimming and J lost 11 bases, with 11 bases between them. This CDR3 region has 12 residues. CDR3 sequence (DNA): TGTGCCACCAGCAGAGATAGGTCAGCGAAGTACTTC. As protein: CATSRDRSAKYF. Combining the CDR3 with reference TRBV15 and TRBJ2-7 gives the whole variable domain DAMVIQNPRYQVTQFGKPVTLSCSQTLNHNVMYWYQQKSSQAPKLLFHYYDKDFNNEADTPDNFQSRRPNTSFCFLDIRSPGLGDTAMYLCATSRDRSAKYFGPGTRLTVT.

V and J are TRBV27 and TRBJ2-5; no definite D call. Trimming shortened V by 3 bases and J by 0 bases, and 8 bases separated the two germline ends. Germline lookup yields CDR1 MNHEY and CDR2 SMNVEV (reference sequence). This CDR3 has 14 residues. DNA of the CDR3: TGTGCCAGCAGTTTTGGGCAGTACCAAGAGACCCAGTACTTC. Residues: CASSFGQYQETQYF.

The DNA of the CDR3 is TGCGCCAGCAGTGGGGAGGACTTGGCGCCCCAGCATTTT. Translated: CASSGEDLAPQHF. The rearrangement uses TRBV10-1 and TRBJ1-5, with D hard to call. The germline V gene encodes CDR1 WNHNN and CDR2 SYGVQD (reference sequence). This CDR3 spans 13 amino acids. Trimming stripped 4 bases from V and 9 bases from J, with 13 bases between.

This clone was seen once. The chain uses TRBV5-6 and TRBJ2-5; TRBD2 agrees at 12 bases. The CDR3 loop spans 15 amino acids. The V segment lost 4 bases and the J segment 1 base; nucleotides outside the gene matches: 2. Germline lookup yields CDR1 SGHDT and CDR2 YYEEEE. CDR3 DNA: TGTGCCAGCAGCCTGACTAGCGGGAGCCAAGAGACCCAGTACTTC. It encodes CASSLTSGSQETQYF.

The chain is built from TRBV6-6 and TRBJ1-1; possible D gene TRBD1, 6 bases. V was clipped by 0 bases and J by 5 bases, with 16 bases between them. The CDR3 spans 16 residues. Germline CDR1 and CDR2: MNHNY and SVGAGI (reference sequence). Here the CDR3 reads CASSYSTGSPRTEAFF. CDR3 nucleotide sequence: TGTGCCAGCAGTTACTCAACAGGGTCCCCTAGGACTGAAGCTTTCTTT.

The rearrangement joins TRBV15 to TRBJ1-5; D uncertain. CDR1 LNHNV and CDR2 YYDKDF come from the germline V gene (reference sequence). V lost 5 bases and J lost 4, with 9 bases in between. The CDR3 runs to 13 residues. CDR3 in DNA: TGTGCCACCAGCCCCAGAAATAATCAGCCCCAGCATTTT. This translates into CATSPRNNQPQHF.

This clone was recorded a few times. This chain joins TRBV6-5 and TRBJ1-1, with 7 bases that match TRBD1. Germline CDR1 and CDR2: MNHEY and SVGAGI. The V and J ends lost 5 bases and 5 bases, in that order; junction bases with no gene match: 8. The CDR3 length is 14 residues. In nucleotides, the CDR3 is TGTGCCAGCAGTCCTCAGGGGGTTGGTACTGAAGCTTTCTTT. It translates to CASSPQGVGTEAFF.